One T cell receptor beta chain is described in this entry. Its antigen has not been determined. Base qualities are not recorded, but no much larger clone differs from it by a single base. Libraries came from the immunoSEQ multiplex PCR assay. As for the original processing: A statistical classification framework was built for diagnosing cytomegalovirus status from the catalog of TCR beta chain sequences. In its TCRdb copy, this immuneACCESS table keeps in-frame sequences only and misses some clones. Where compared with another copy, unresolved V genes explain less than half of these, and the others have no known cause. D and trimming come from the DNA, and the V and J calls and clone size come from that table. This sample has 120,000 to 150,000 clones in its table, and about 89% of those were observed once. 2.5% to 4% of the sample comes from the top ten. The data are from a study of cytomegalovirus exposure and HLA in healthy donors (TCRdb year 2017). Regarding the study in general: A later analysis indicated that the 90 to 150 validation repertoires were generated on the platform also employed for the 650 to 850 repertoires of the first cohort. The study aimed to test whether cataloging public T cell receptors could reveal signatures of past pathogen exposure. High-throughput TCR immunosequencing, statistical association of individual TCRs with disease status, and machine learning were combined to predict cytomegalovirus infection status. A separate validation cohort of over 95 different subjects was used in addition to the roughly 700-subject first cohort.

The research as a whole found: Of the cluster scores, approximately 95% were above 0 in a later analysis, which found that TCRs clustered in the first cohort also tended to co-occur in the approximately 110 validation repertoires. The authors suggested that the approach could potentially be generalized to other disease states and immunological phenotypes. In the study, some 160 TCR beta chains were listed as associated with cytomegalovirus. In vitro tests confirmed that a few of the cytomegalovirus-associated TCR beta chains recognize cytomegalovirus antigens. Most TCR sequences were seen in very few donors, while some public TCRs were found in many individuals. The classifier was reported to diagnose cytomegalovirus status with high specificity and sensitivity in both the original cohort and the validation cohort. A later analysis had no HLA typing for the validation cohort, so co-occurrence there was scored across all 130 or so repertoires.

The donors were included in the validation cohort of some 120 subjects, a group kept apart from the roughly 670-subject first cohort. The CDR3 goes from the cysteine to the phenylalanine over 12 residues. The read is trimmed to its CDR3 DNA, 36 bases read in frame from base 1. Based on the germline V gene, the CDR1 and CDR2 sequences are MNHEY and SVGAGI. V is cut back by 4 bases and J by 8 bases, with 3 bases in the junction unmatched. Sequenced sample: PBMCs. The chain is encoded by TRBV6-5 joined to TRBJ2-3, and TRBD2 aligns with 7 junction nucleotides. This TCR came from a woman aged 18-29 years in good health and CMV-seropositive. The bases are TGTGCCAGCAGTTTATGGGGGGGTACGCAGTATTTT. This translates into CASSLWGGTQYF.